The source of this TCR beta chain is a study of T cells in Graves' hyperthyroidism and ophthalmopathy. Authors of the study amplified TCR beta CDR3 regions from RNA transcripts. The HTBI set primed first-round TCR CDR3 RT-PCR. TCRdb re-derived calls from the multiplex PCR reads in MiXCR, one entry per CDR3 protein. The table shows over 150,000 distinct CDR3 sequences, with about 15% occurring only once. CDR1 and CDR2 (germline): MNHNS, SASEGT. Trimming took 6 bases from V and 7 from J, leaving 25 bases between them. The CDR3 runs 17 residues. Only a few counts were recorded for this clonotype. The conserved closing phenylalanine or tryptophan is absent in this CDR3, likely reflecting a read error.

The sequenced material came from blood. The chain uses TRBV6-1 and TRBJ2-1; D call uncertain. The source is a woman in her 50s with Graves' hyperthyroidism. The CDR3 DNA is TGTGCCAGCAGCCTGGAAAGGAGAGTAGACTTAAGAAATGAGCAGTTCCTC. This encodes CASSLERRVDLRNEQFL.